These T cell receptor beta chains were read from a single sample in a study of blood T cells in healthy people across ages. MiXCR was run by TCRdb on the 5' RACE reads, yielding one entry per CDR3 protein. The table has 1.5 million to 2 million distinct CDR3 sequences, around 48% seen once. The material sequenced was blood. The receptors here all came from a woman aged 40-49 years in good health. Each CDR3 is given with its conserved first and last residue.

v_gene	j_gene	CDR3aa
TRBV28	TRBJ2-5	CASSLSPAGLYF
TRBV3-1	TRBJ2-5	CASSQLRGHDQYF
TRBV12-3/TRBV12-4	TRBJ2-3	CASKPGLPTDTQYF
TRBV5-1	TRBJ1-2	CASSFKDTGSWINYGYTF
TRBV4-3	TRBJ2-2	CASRKEGGVVTGELFF
TRBV4-3	TRBJ2-7	CASSRGLAGVLSEQYF
TRBV11-2	TRBJ2-5	CASSSPGDRETQYF
TRBV4-2	TRBJ1-2	CASSQDMDIANYGYTF
TRBV5-4	TRBJ2-1	CASSEELRDNEQFF
TRBV29-1	TRBJ1-2	CSVVVQGNSGGYTF
TRBV4-3	TRBJ2-5	CASSQLGGGETQYF
TRBV9	TRBJ2-3	CASSVGGTSGGATDTQYF
TRBV7-8	TRBJ2-1	CASSATPRSGEQFF
TRBV20-1	TRBJ1-2	CSAPDTYYGYTF
TRBV6-1	TRBJ2-1	CASSENGNGTPRNEQFF
TRBV2	TRBJ2-1	CAAGRPSSYNEQFF
TRBV6-2/TRBV6-3	TRBJ2-1	CASSYSDIANEQFF
TRBV6-5	TRBJ1-2	CASTGGGSYDDYTF
TRBV5-5	NA	CASSHTDPYEQYF
TRBV20-1	NA	CGVPLDYPNIQYF
TRBV28	TRBJ2-5	CASSLGQGDETQYF
TRBV4-3	TRBJ2-3	CASSQERLKWADTQYF
TRBV2	TRBJ2-7	CASSRDGGTGEQYF
TRBV6-5	NA	CASHGTPREQYF
TRBV19	TRBJ2-1	CATRDRVGGEQFF
TRBV6-2/TRBV6-3	TRBJ2-1	CASRPRDSSYNEQFF
TRBV20-1	TRBJ2-7	CSARDLRGGLYEQYF
TRBV4-1	TRBJ2-4	CASSRTGGWNIQYF
TRBV27	TRBJ1-5	CASSPIWGIYNQPQHF
TRBV6-2/TRBV6-3	TRBJ2-1	CASRPAGGPHEQFF
TRBV7-2	TRBJ2-5	CATTTGGLEAETQYF
TRBV20-1	NA	CSAPNYGTGSIEQYF
TRBV29-1	TRBJ1-2	CSVVETRYGYTF
TRBV3-1	TRBJ2-1	CASSQEYFGLAGNNEQFF
TRBV4-2	TRBJ2-1	CASSPGLTNEQFF
TRBV20-1	TRBJ2-1	CSARISPGLEDNEQFF
TRBV10-3	TRBJ1-4	CAISQGAFEKLFF
TRBV6-5	TRBJ2-1	CASSPGTGIHEQFF
TRBV24-1	TRBJ2-3	CATSDFVGNTQYF
TRBV7-6	TRBJ2-3	CASSSLLGRGTDTQYF
TRBV29-1	TRBJ2-3	CSVQVDRAADTQYF
TRBV28	TRBJ2-5	CASTFSRYQETQYF
TRBV7-2	TRBJ2-5	CASSFPGQAVQETQYF
TRBV6-1	TRBJ1-1	CAGGGWDTEAFF